This is a list of T cell receptor beta chains from one sample in a study of T-cell reconstitution after alpha-beta-depleted transplantation in children. Via MiXCR, TCRdb re-called the PCR reads, giving one row per CDR3 protein. The top ten clones hold about 5% of a sample with approximately 230,000 distinct CDR3 sequences, more than 20% of them seen once. The sample was PBMCs, mostly from graft donor cells, taken 360 days after TCRalphabeta/CD19-depleted stem cell transplant. These receptors all stem from a female patient between 2 and 10 years old who had a stem cell transplant for congenital amegakaryocytic thrombocytopenia, so the T cells may come from the graft donor. CDR3s include the opening cysteine and the closing phenylalanine or tryptophan. A D gene is named only where the DNA matches it firmly. Expanded clones get a size class; other rows say once, few or many, or leave the size out.

CSARTRTGVDYEQYF | TGCAGTGCTAGAACCCGGACAGGGGTCGACTACGAGCAGTACTTC | TRBV20-1 | TRBD1 | NA | TRBJ2-7
CASRPSGTADYEQYF | TGTGCCAGCAGGCCTAGCGGGACCGCAGACTACGAGCAGTACTTC | TRBV6-1 | TRBD2 | many | TRBJ2-7
CASSQKLAGAYNEQFF | TGCGCCAGCAGCCAAAAACTAGCGGGGGCCTACAATGAGCAGTTCTTC | TRBV4-1 | TRBD2 | few | TRBJ2-1
CASSINQGWNSPLHF | TGTGCCAGCAGCATAAACCAGGGCTGGAATTCACCCCTCCACTTT | TRBV7-8 | NA | few | TRBJ1-6
CATSGKIAGGRGGNEQFF | TGTGCCACCAGCGGGAAAATAGCGGGGGGGCGCGGTGGTAATGAGCAGTTCTTC | TRBV15 | TRBD2 | few | TRBJ2-1
CASSIITGELFF | TGTGCCAGTAGTATAATCACCGGGGAGCTGTTTTTT | TRBV19 | NA | few | TRBJ2-2
CARLGLLNQPQHF | TGTGCTAGACTTGGACTGCTGAATCAGCCCCAGCATTTT | TRBV12-5 | NA | NA | TRBJ1-5
CASSPSPQDRQETQYF | TGCGCCAGCAGCCCAAGCCCCCAGGACCGGCAAGAGACCCAGTACTTC | TRBV5-1 | NA | few | TRBJ2-5
CAISEVAHEQYF | TGTGCCATCAGTGAGGTCGCCCACGAGCAGTACTTC | TRBV10-3 | NA | few | TRBJ2-7
CASSFPKHGTSGGANQETQYF | TGTGCCAGCAGTTTTCCCAAACACGGGACTAGCGGGGGGGCGAATCAAGAGACCCAGTACTTC | TRBV12-3/TRBV12-4 | TRBD2 | few | TRBJ2-5
CASSSEGAPYEQYF | TGCGCCAGCAGCAGTGAGGGGGCGCCCTACGAGCAGTACTTC | TRBV5-1 | TRBD1 | NA | TRBJ2-7
CSGPGLGDNEQFF | TGCAGTGGTCCGGGACTAGGGGACAATGAGCAGTTCTTC | TRBV20-1 | TRBD2 | once | TRBJ2-1
CASSFFRTTDETQYF | TGTGCCAGCAGCTTTTTCAGGACTACGGATGAGACCCAGTACTTC | TRBV13 | NA | few | TRBJ2-5
CASSTHSGGPSTDTQYF | TGTGCCAGCAGTACACATAGCGGGGGACCTAGCACAGATACGCAGTATTTT | TRBV27 | TRBD2 | few | TRBJ2-3
CSTATANTGELFF | TGCAGCACCGCCACCGCGAACACCGGGGAGCTGTTTTTT | TRBV29-1 | NA | NA | TRBJ2-2
CAWSVTAGGTLHEQFF | TGTGCCTGGAGTGTGACAGCGGGAGGGACTTTGCATGAGCAGTTCTTC | TRBV30 | TRBD2 | few | TRBJ2-1
CASSFGDRGDEQFF | TGTGCCAGCAGTTTTGGGGACAGGGGAGACGAGCAGTTCTTC | TRBV27 | TRBD1 | NA | TRBJ2-1
CSARDAGEADGTEAFF | TGCAGTGCTAGGGATGCAGGGGAGGCAGATGGCACTGAAGCTTTCTTT | TRBV20-1 | NA | few | TRBJ1-1
CASNNRGFSITDTQYF | TGTGCCAGCAATAACAGGGGGTTCTCTATCACAGATACGCAGTATTTT | TRBV6-5 | TRBD1 | NA | TRBJ2-3
CSARVWETGDLNEQFF | TGCAGTGCTAGAGTATGGGAGACGGGGGACCTTAATGAGCAGTTCTTC | TRBV20-1 | NA | NA | TRBJ2-1
CASSGGLAANTGELFF | TGTGCCAGCAGCGGGGGACTAGCGGCCAACACCGGGGAGCTGTTTTTT | TRBV11-3 | TRBD2 | few | TRBJ2-2
CASSLIRWPNRPYGYTF | TGTGCCAGCAGCCTCATCCGTTGGCCTAACCGGCCCTATGGCTACACCTTC | TRBV5-6 | NA | NA | TRBJ1-2
CASSAPGLGNTGELFF | TGTGCCAGCAGCGCGCCGGGACTAGGGAACACCGGGGAGCTGTTTTTT | TRBV3-1 | TRBD2 | many | TRBJ2-2
CASSSGPNYNEQFF | TGTGCCAGCAGCTCGGGACCCAACTACAATGAGCAGTTCTTC | TRBV5-6 | NA | few | TRBJ2-1
CASSALAAPQMSNEQFF | TGTGCCAGCAGCGCCCTAGCGGCCCCGCAGATGTCCAATGAGCAGTTCTTC | TRBV11-2 | TRBD2 | few | TRBJ2-1
CASSQLSAGSTDTQYF | TGTGCCAGCAGCCAACTCAGCGCCGGTAGCACAGATACGCAGTATTTT | TRBV4-2 | NA | NA | TRBJ2-3
CSAHTYQGAYEQYF | TGCAGTGCCCATACCTACCAGGGGGCCTACGAGCAGTACTTC | TRBV20-1 | TRBD1 | few | TRBJ2-7
CASSQDLGSATSTDTQYF | TGTGCCAGCAGCCAAGATCTGGGGTCGGCTACTAGCACAGATACGCAGTATTTT | TRBV4-2 | NA | few | TRBJ2-3
CASSQLAGGADTQYF | TGTGCCAGCAGCCAACTAGCAGGCGGCGCAGATACGCAGTATTTT | TRBV7-9 | NA | few | TRBJ2-3
CASSSLGGPLRGPLYNEQFF | TGTGCCAGCAGCTCCTTAGGGGGGCCCCTACGCGGACCGCTATACAATGAGCAGTTCTTC | TRBV11-2 | NA | NA | TRBJ2-1
CASSDSGTMGGEQFF | TGTGCCAGCAGCGACTCCGGGACCATGGGGGGTGAGCAGTTCTTC | TRBV7-3 | NA | few | TRBJ2-1
CASSPQTGRTYEQYF | TGCGCCAGCAGCCCCCAGACAGGGAGGACCTACGAGCAGTACTTC | TRBV4-1 | NA | NA | TRBJ2-7
CASSLPSGGAKTKNIQYF | TGTGCCAGCAGTTTACCCAGCGGGGGGGCCAAGACCAAAAACATTCAGTACTTC | TRBV28 | TRBD2 | NA | TRBJ2-4
CSARVILEMNTEAFF | TGCAGTGCTAGAGTGATCCTTGAGATGAACACTGAAGCTTTCTTT | TRBV20-1 | NA | few | TRBJ1-1
CATSNGLAGADTQYF | TGTGCCACCAGCAACGGACTAGCGGGGGCAGATACGCAGTATTTT | TRBV15 | TRBD2 | NA | TRBJ2-3